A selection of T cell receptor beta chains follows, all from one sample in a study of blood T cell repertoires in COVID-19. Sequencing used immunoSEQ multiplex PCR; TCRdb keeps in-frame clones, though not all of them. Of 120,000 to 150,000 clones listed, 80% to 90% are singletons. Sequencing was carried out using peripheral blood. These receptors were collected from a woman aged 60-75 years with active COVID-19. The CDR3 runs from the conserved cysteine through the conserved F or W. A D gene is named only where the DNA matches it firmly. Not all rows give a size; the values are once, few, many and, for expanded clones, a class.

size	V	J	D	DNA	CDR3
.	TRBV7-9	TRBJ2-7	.	TGTGCCAGCAGCTCTCAGGCGTTGGGCGAGCAGTACTTC	CASSSQALGEQYF
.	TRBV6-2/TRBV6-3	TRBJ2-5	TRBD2	TGTGCCAGCAGTACTAGCGGGAGTAGGTGGACCCAGTACTTC	CASSTSGSRWTQYF
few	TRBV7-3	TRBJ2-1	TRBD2	TGTGCCAGCAGCTTAGGGCTAGCGGGAGGAGAGCAGTTCTTC	CASSLGLAGGEQFF
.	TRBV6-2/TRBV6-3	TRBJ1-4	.	TGTGCCAGCAGCCGAGGGAATTTGAAAAAACTGTTTTTT	CASSRGNLKKLFF
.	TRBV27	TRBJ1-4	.	TGTGCCAGCAGGGGGCCAACTAATGAAAAACTGTTTTTT	CASRGPTNEKLFF
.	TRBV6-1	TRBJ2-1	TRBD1	TGTGCCAGCAGTGAGAACCCGGGACAGCCCTACAATGAGCAGTTCTTC	CASSENPGQPYNEQFF
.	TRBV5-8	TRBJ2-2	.	TGTGCCAGCAGCTTGCCCGGGAGGACAGCGGGGAACACCGGGGAGCTGTTTTTT	CASSLPGRTAGNTGELFF
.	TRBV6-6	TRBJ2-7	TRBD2	TGTGCCAGCAGTTACGTCAGTAGCGGGAGTTACGAGCAGTACTTC	CASSYVSSGSYEQYF
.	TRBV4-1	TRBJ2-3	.	TGCGCCAGCAGCCAAGGTACCCAACAGGGAGCAGATACGCAGTATTTT	CASSQGTQQGADTQYF
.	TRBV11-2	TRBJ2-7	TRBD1	TGTGCCAGCAGCTTATCCAGGGGGGAGCAGTACTTC	CASSLSRGEQYF
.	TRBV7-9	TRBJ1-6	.	TGTGCCAGCAGCTTAGCTGGGGGCTCACCCCTCCACTTT	CASSLAGGSPLHF
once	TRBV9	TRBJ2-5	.	TGTGCCAGCAGCCTAAGAGGGCAAGAGACCCAGTACTTC	CASSLRGQETQYF
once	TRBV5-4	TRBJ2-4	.	TGTGCCAGCAGCTCACAGGGCCTGGTGTACTTC	CASSSQGLVYF
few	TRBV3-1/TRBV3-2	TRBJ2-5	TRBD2	TGTGCCAGCAGTCCCGGGACTAGCCCTATCTGGGCCCAGTACTTC	CASSPGTSPIWAQYF
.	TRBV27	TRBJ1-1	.	TGTGCCAGCAGTCCCCGCAGGGTCACTGAAGCTTTCTTT	CASSPRRVTEAFF
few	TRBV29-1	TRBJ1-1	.	TGCAGCGCCCGCGGAGGGCAGGAGTCAACTGAAGCTTTCTTT	CSARGGQESTEAFF
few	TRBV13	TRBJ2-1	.	TGTGCCAGCAGCTTAGTCACAGGGCTAGGGGAGCAGTTCTTC	CASSLVTGLGEQFF
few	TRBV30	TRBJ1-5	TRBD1	TGTGCCTGGGCCGACAGGGGAAGTCAGCCCCAGCATTTT	CAWADRGSQPQHF
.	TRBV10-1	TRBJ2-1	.	TGCGCCAGCAGTGATCAGACTAGTGGTGGGGCCTACAATGAGCAGTTCTTC	CASSDQTSGGAYNEQFF
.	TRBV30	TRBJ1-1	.	TGTGCCTGGAGGAGGACAGCGAACACTGAAGCTTTCTTT	CAWRRTANTEAFF
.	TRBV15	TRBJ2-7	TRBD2	TGTGCCACCAGCAGTCCCGGCTCGGGACTAGTAGGTCCCTACGAGCAGTACTTC	CATSSPGSGLVGPYEQYF
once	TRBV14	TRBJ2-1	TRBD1	TGTGCCAGCAGCCAACTCAGGGGACAGGGTTCCAATGAGCAGTTCTTC	CASSQLRGQGSNEQFF
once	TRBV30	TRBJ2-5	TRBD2	TGTGCCTGGAGTGCTGAGACTAGCGGGAGAGGACAAGAGACCCAGTACTTC	CAWSAETSGRGQETQYF